This T cell receptor (beta chain) was sequenced during a study of sequential checkpoint blockade in melanoma. Study background: Arm A got nivolumab then ipilimumab; arm B the reverse, 1:1. TCRbeta immunosequencing was performed on DNA from roughly 90 pretreatment melanoma tumor samples. After nivolumab or ipilimumab alone, over 20 patients had week-13 rebiopsies.

The repertoire was sequenced with immunoSEQ multiplex PCR; TCRdb's copy has only in-frame clones and lacks some. The table lists roughly 1,500 clones, about 23% of them singletons. The CDR3 length is 14 residues. CDR1 is KGHSH, CDR2 LQKENI, per germline. V lost 3 bases, J lost 8 bases, and 11 bases lay in between. Specified treatment: randomized to nivolumab then ipilimumab (arm A) or the reverse (arm B). Sequenced material: tumor tissue (inferred from file names), taken from a patient given nivolumab and ipilimumab in sequence. The chain employs TRBV18 and TRBJ1-6; no clear D gene. This sequence was found in a human donor with melanoma. The DNA for the CDR3 is TGTGCCAGCTCACCGAGATCGTGGGATTCACCCCTCCACTTT. Amino acids: CASSPRSWDSPLHF. Using reference TRBV18 and TRBJ1-6 for the parts outside the CDR3, the full variable domain is NAGVMQNPRHLVRRRGQEARLRCSPMKGHSHVYWYRQLPEEGLKFMVYLQKENIIDESGMPKERFSAEFPKEGPSILRIQQVVRGDSAAYFCASSPRSWDSPLHFGNGTRLTVT.